The 20 T cell receptor beta chains given below trace back to one sample, sequenced in a study of shared clonotypes between healthy human individuals. Only in-frame clones appear in the TCRdb table, and some are missing; sequencing was by immunoSEQ multiplex PCR. This sample has about 2.3 million clones; 85% to 95% occur once, and the top ten carry around 0.4%. The source material was naive CD4+ T cells from PBMCs. Subset indicated: CD45RA+ positively selected. These receptors all stem from a man between 18 and 35 years old in good health. Some clones in this sample may be carry-over from other donors' samples.

The rearrangement links TRBV4-1 to TRBJ1-5; maybe TRBD1 (5 bases). Germline V gene sequence: CDR1 MGHRA, CDR2 YSYEKL. Between the trimmed V and J ends, which lost 3 bases and 6 bases, there was a span of 24 bases. This CDR3 is 18 amino acids long. DNA of the CDR3: TGCGCCAGCAGCCAGGGAGGCGGATTGGGACTTGGGGGTCAGCCCCAGCATTTT. Translated, it gives CASSQGGGLGLGGQPQHF.

Remarks on this clone: Other DNA sequences within the sample encode an identical CDR3. This chain connects TRBV10-3 to TRBJ1-1, with 8 bases that match TRBD1. V gave up 10 bases and J gave up 1 base; unmatched junction bases: 5. This CDR3 has 13 residues. Per germline, CDR1 ENHRY and CDR2 SYGVKD. CDR3 sequence reads: CATQGQGNTEAFF. CDR3 DNA: TGTGCCACCCAAGGACAGGGGAACACTGAAGCTTTCTTT.

CDR3 nucleotides: TGTGCCAGCAGTCGAAGCGTTTGGGACACTGAAGCTTTCTTT. This sequence encodes CASSRSVWDTEAFF. The chain carries TRBV28 and TRBJ1-1; D is unclear. The V and J ends lost 5 bases and 3 bases respectively, with 13 bases between them. The CDR3 has 14 amino acids. Germline CDR1 and CDR2: MDHEN and SYDVKM.

The rearrangement joins TRBV28 to TRBJ1-1; D perhaps matches TRBD1 (5 bases). Between the trimmed V and J ends, which lost 3 bases and 6 bases, there was a span of 26 bases. The CDR3 is 18 residues long. In germline, CDR1 is MDHEN, CDR2 SYDVKM. The CDR3 DNA sequence: TGTGCCAGCAGTTTGTTAAGGTTGCAGGGTACTCGGGACGCTGAAGCTTTCTTT. Its protein product is CASSLLRLQGTRDAEAFF.

CDR3: CASSPGQQDTGELFF. The CDR3 nucleotides are TGTGCCAGCTCACCTGGACAACAGGACACCGGGGAGCTGTTTTTT. The chain uses TRBV18 and TRBJ2-2; D possibly corresponds to TRBD1 (5 bases). CDR3 length: 15 residues. The germline gives CDR1 KGHSH, CDR2 LQKENI. Trimming took off 3 bases at V and 3 bases at J, with 11 bases between the two ends.

The V gene is TRBV19, the J gene TRBJ2-3, with a tentative D call TRBD1 (6 bases). The germline CDR1 and CDR2 sequences are LNHDA and SQIVND (reference sequence). The CDR3 extends over 15 amino acids. With 7 bases removed from V and 4 bases from J, the gap between germline ends came to 18 bases. The CDR3 DNA reads as TGTGCCAGTACCCCACTTGGGGGCGTCGCAGATACGCAGTATTTT. Translation gives CASTPLGGVADTQYF.

The chain couples TRBV11-3 to TRBJ2-1; TRBD2 agrees at 7 bases. The CDR3 sequence is 16 residues long. Germline CDR1 is SGHNT and CDR2 is YENEEA. Trimming at V came to 1 base and at J to 7 bases, leaving 10 bases not matched to a gene. Written as DNA, the CDR3 is TGTGCCAGCAGCTTAGCTTGGACTAGTATTGGGAATGAGCAGTTCTTC. Encoded protein: CASSLAWTSIGNEQFF.

The CDR3 region is CASTGSGTGPRQYF. The CDR3 DNA follows: TGTGCCAGCACGGGGTCTGGGACAGGGCCGAGGCAGTACTTC. The V and J genes are TRBV2 and TRBJ2-7; 9 positions match TRBD1. The V gene end was trimmed by 7 bases and the J gene end by 9 bases; junction bases not matched to a gene: 13. The CDR3 contains 14 residues. Germline V gives CDR1 SNHLY, CDR2 FYNNEI. The full variable domain, in which reference TRBV2 and TRBJ2-7 provide the parts outside the CDR3, is EPEVTQTPSHQVTQMGQEVILRCVPISNHLYFYWYRQILGQKVEFLVSFYNNEISEKSEIFDDQFSVERPDGSNFTLKIRSTKLEDSAMYFCASTGSGTGPRQYFGPGTRLTVT.

This chain links TRBV11-2 with TRBJ2-1, with no clear D. The V gene lost 1 base and the J gene lost 3 bases, with 10 bases spanning the gap. The germline CDR1 and CDR2 sequences are SGHAT and FQNNGV. The CDR3 extends over 15 amino acids. The CDR3 DNA reads TGTGCCAGCAGCTTAGCGCTTTACAGCTACAATGAGCAGTTCTTC. This gives the protein CASSLALYSYNEQFF.

The chain joins TRBV9 to TRBJ2-1; D is unclear. The length of the CDR3 is 15 residues. The V gene's germline CDR1 is SGDLS and CDR2 YYNGEE. Trimming took 4 bases from V and 6 from J, leaving 17 bases between them. The CDR3 loop is CASSLSVTATNEQFF. CDR3 DNA: TGTGCCAGCAGCCTCTCGGTGACCGCGACCAATGAGCAGTTCTTC.

V is TRBV28 and J is TRBJ2-5; TRBD2 matches 9 bases. The CDR3 sequence is 17 residues long. Unmatched junction bases numbered 19, after V lost 8 bases and J lost 6 bases. Germline V CDR1 and CDR2: MDHEN, SYDVKM. The DNA of the CDR3 is TGTGCCAGCCTGGGGCGGGAGGGCCTAATTTCACTAAAGACCCAGTACTTC. The encoded protein is CASLGREGLISLKTQYF.

The rearrangement joins TRBV19 to TRBJ2-7, with 9 nucleotides matching TRBD1. The J segment lost 4 bases and the V segment lost 9 bases, leaving 7 bases of the junction unmatched. Germline CDR1 LNHDA, CDR2 SQIVND (reference sequence). CDR3 length: 13 amino acids. CDR3 region: CASGTGIGYEQYF. CDR3 coding DNA: TGTGCCAGCGGGACAGGGATTGGTTACGAGCAGTACTTC.

V is TRBV7-2 and J is TRBJ2-1; weak D call: TRBD2 (5 bases). The V end was cut by 2 bases, the J end by 1 base, with 12 bases between. Germline CDR1 is SGHTA and CDR2 is FQGNSA. The CDR3 totals 16 residues. CDR3 region: CASSLSLALSYNEQFF. Here the CDR3 DNA reads TGTGCCAGCAGCTTATCTCTAGCCCTATCCTACAATGAGCAGTTCTTC.

The rearrangement links TRBV5-5 to TRBJ1-3; a possible D gene is TRBD1 (5 bases). The V gene lost 3 bases and the J gene lost 0 bases, with 10 bases spanning the gap. The CDR3 is 15 amino acids. CDR1 and CDR2 (germline): SGHKS, YYEKEE (reference sequence). The CDR3, as DNA: TGTGCCAGCAGCTCAACAGGTAGCTCTGGAAACACCATATATTTT. This codes for CASSSTGSSGNTIYF.

The CDR3 coding sequence is TGTGCCAGCAGCTTGGGGCTTCGGGCAGCGGAGAATGAGCAGTTCTTC. This encodes CASSLGLRAAENEQFF. The V and J genes are TRBV5-6 and TRBJ2-1, with a weak D call TRBD2 (5 bases). V was cut by 0 bases and J by 7 bases, with 17 bases left in between. This CDR3 region has 16 residues. The germline V gene has CDR1 SGHDT and CDR2 YYEEEE. The full variable domain, completed using reference TRBV5-6 and TRBJ2-1, is DAGVTQSPTHLIKTRGQQVTLRCSPKSGHDTVSWYQQALGQGPQFIFQYYEEEERQRGNFPDRFSGHQFPNYSSELNVNALLLGDSALYLCASSLGLRAAENEQFFGPGTRLTVL.

This chain joins TRBV6-1 and TRBJ2-5, with 8 bases lining up with TRBD1. CDR1 is MNHNS, CDR2 SASEGT, per germline. The CDR3 contains 14 residues. V lost 4 bases, J lost 4 bases, and 5 bases stayed unmatched. This CDR3 is CASSAIDRGETQYF. As DNA, the CDR3 is TGTGCCAGCAGTGCCATAGACAGGGGAGAGACCCAGTACTTC.

V gene TRBV18 combines with J gene TRBJ1-2; TRBD1 aligns across 8 bases. This CDR3 comprises 15 residues. Looked up from germline, CDR1 is KGHSH and CDR2 is LQKENI. The J segment lost 4 bases and the V segment lost 3 bases, leaving 7 bases of the junction unmatched. The CDR3 nucleotides read TGTGCCAGCTCACCTCGGACAGGGAGCGCCTATGGCTACACCTTC. Encoded protein: CASSPRTGSAYGYTF.

The genes are TRBV5-1 and TRBJ2-5, with D perhaps matching TRBD2 (6 bases). V lost 4 bases, J lost 4 bases, and 11 bases lay in between. This CDR3 region has 13 residues. Per germline, CDR1 SGHRS and CDR2 YFSETQ. CDR3 bases: TGCGCCAGCAGCCCGGGAGTAATAGAGACCCAGTACTTC. This translates into CASSPGVIETQYF.

Concerning this clone: The sample carries other DNA sequences with the same CDR3. V gene TRBV11-2 combines with J gene TRBJ2-3, with 12 bases identical to TRBD2. CDR3 size: 16 residues. Germline CDR1 SGHAT, CDR2 FQNNGV. Unmatched junction bases numbered 4, after V lost 5 bases and J lost 1 base. CDR3 nucleotide sequence: TGTGCCAGCAGCCCCCGACTAGCGGGAGGCACAGATACGCAGTATTTT. The encoded protein is CASSPRLAGGTDTQYF. Full variable domain (remainder filled in from reference TRBV11-2 and TRBJ2-3): EAGVAQSPRYKIIEKRQSVAFWCNPISGHATLYWYQQILGQGPKLLIQFQNNGVVDDSQLPKDRFSAERLKGVDSTLKIQPAKLEDSAVYLCASSPRLAGGTDTQYFGPGTRLTVL.

The chain joins TRBV5-4 to TRBJ1-2; D is uncertain. CDR3 size: 13 residues. The V end was cut by 0 bases, the J end by 4 bases, with 7 bases between. CDR1 SGHNT and CDR2 YYREEE come from the germline V gene (reference sequence). CDR3 sequence (DNA): TGTGCCAGCAGCTTGGGGGCTAGCTATGGCTACACCTTC. Amino acids: CASSLGASYGYTF.